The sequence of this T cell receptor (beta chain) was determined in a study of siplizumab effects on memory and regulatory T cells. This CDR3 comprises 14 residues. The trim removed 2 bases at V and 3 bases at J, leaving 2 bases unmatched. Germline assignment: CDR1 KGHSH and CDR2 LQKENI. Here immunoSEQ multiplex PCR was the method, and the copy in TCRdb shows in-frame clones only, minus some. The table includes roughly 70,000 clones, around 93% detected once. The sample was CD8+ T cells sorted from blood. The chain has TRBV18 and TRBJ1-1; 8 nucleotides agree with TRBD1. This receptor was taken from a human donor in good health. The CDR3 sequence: CASSPSGGYTEAFF. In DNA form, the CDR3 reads TGTGCCAGCTCACCATCAGGGGGCTACACTGAAGCTTTCTTT.